One and the same sample provided the 15 T cell receptor beta chains below, sequenced in a study of control samples from healthy donors and cancer patients. TCRdb keeps only in-frame clones here, not all; method: immunoSEQ multiplex PCR. The data contain around 110,000 clones, more than 85% of them singletons. The sample was blood. The receptors here all came from a man younger than 40 in good health.

The rearrangement joins TRBV27 to TRBJ2-5; D remains unclear. CDR3 length: 13 residues. Trimming took off 7 bases at V and 0 bases at J, with 9 bases between the two ends. Germline V gene lookup returns CDR1 MNHEY and CDR2 SMNVEV (reference sequence). The CDR3 region is CASNPRNQETQYF. CDR3 nucleotides: TGTGCCAGCAATCCCCGAAACCAAGAGACCCAGTACTTC.

This rearrangement joins TRBV7-9 to TRBJ2-3; D uncertain. The CDR3 sequence is 14 residues long. V shed 1 base and J shed 4 bases, with 9 bases lying between them. Germline V CDR1 and CDR2: SEHNR, FQNEAQ (reference sequence). The DNA for the CDR3 is TGTGCCAGCAGCTTAGGAAGGGATTCAGATACGCAGTATTTT. It yields the protein CASSLGRDSDTQYF.

This rearrangement joins TRBV7-9 to TRBJ2-1; weak D call: TRBD2 (6 bases). CDR1 is SEHNR and CDR2 is FQNEAQ in the germline V gene (reference sequence). The length of the CDR3 is 15 residues. With 3 bases removed from V and 7 bases from J, the gap between germline ends came to 16 bases. The CDR3 sequence is CASSLVAGRWNEQFF. In DNA, the CDR3 is TGTGCCAGCAGCTTGGTGGCGGGGAGGTGGAATGAGCAGTTCTTC. Full variable domain (missing parts from reference TRBV7-9 and TRBJ2-1): DTGVSQNPRHKITKRGQNVTFRCDPISEHNRLYWYRQTLGQGPEFLTYFQNEAQLEKSRLLSDRFSAERPKGSFSTLEIQRTEQGDSAMYLCASSLVAGRWNEQFFGPGTRLTVL.

The chain joins TRBV9 to TRBJ2-3; D gene unclear. From germline, CDR1 is SGDLS and CDR2 YYNGEE. CDR3 size: 10 residues. V was shortened by 6 bases and J by 5 bases, with 4 bases between the two germline ends. The CDR3 loop is CASNGDTQYF. DNA of the CDR3: TGTGCCAGCAACGGAGATACGCAGTATTTT.

There are a few counts of this clone. The V call is TRBV14, the J call TRBJ1-1; D is undetermined. This CDR3 is built from 13 residues. V dropped 2 bases and J dropped 8 bases, with 12 bases sitting between them. The germline gives CDR1 SGHDN, CDR2 FVKESK. The DNA for the CDR3 is TGTGCCAGCAGCCAATCGGGTCCTTCCGAAGCTTTCTTT. It codes for CASSQSGPSEAFF.

Regarding this clone: A read error may produce the germline difference seen at one junction end. This chain uses TRBV4-1 with TRBJ2-5; possible D gene TRBD1, 5 bases. Germline values: CDR1 MGHRA, CDR2 YSYEKL. This CDR3 has 13 amino acids. CDR3 loop: CASSQGPVETQYF. The CDR3 bases are TGCGCCAGCAGCCAGGGGCCGGTGGAGACGCAGTACTTC.

This rearrangement joins TRBV5-6 to TRBJ2-7; D not resolved. Germline-derived CDR1 and CDR2 are SGHDT and YYEEEE. V gave up 0 bases and J gave up 2 bases, with 21 bases separating them. The CDR3 loop spans 18 amino acids. CDR3 nucleotides: TGTGCCAGCAGCTTGGTGGTAACGGCGTCAGGCAACACCTACGAGCAGTACTTC. It is translated as CASSLVVTASGNTYEQYF. Drawing the rest from reference TRBV5-6 and TRBJ2-7, the complete variable domain is DAGVTQSPTHLIKTRGQQVTLRCSPKSGHDTVSWYQQALGQGPQFIFQYYEEEERQRGNFPDRFSGHQFPNYSSELNVNALLLGDSALYLCASSLVVTASGNTYEQYFGPGTRLTVT.

The chain uses TRBV24-1 and TRBJ2-1; a weak D match, TRBD1 (6 bases). The CDR3 spans 15 residues. V gave up 0 bases and J gave up 10 bases, with 15 bases separating them. Germline-derived CDR1 and CDR2 are KGHDR and SFDVKD. DNA for the CDR3: TGTGCCACCAGTGATTTGCGGGCAGGGGTAGAGGAGCAGTTCTTC. It yields the protein CATSDLRAGVEEQFF.

This chain connects TRBV15 to TRBJ1-1; 9 nucleotides align to TRBD1. With V trimmed by 0 bases and J by 7 bases, 12 bases remained unmatched. The CDR3 has 17 residues. Germline V gives CDR1 LNHNV, CDR2 YYDKDF (reference sequence). The CDR3 coding sequence is TGTGCCACCAGCAGAGAGGGACAGGGTGTAAGTGGGTTTGAAGCTTTCTTT. This encodes CATSREGQGVSGFEAFF. Together with reference TRBV15 and TRBJ1-1, the CDR3 gives the full variable domain: DAMVIQNPRYQVTQFGKPVTLSCSQTLNHNVMYWYQQKSSQAPKLLFHYYDKDFNNEADTPDNFQSRRPNTSFCFLDIRSPGLGDTAMYLCATSREGQGVSGFEAFFGQGTRLTVV.

This clone was seen a handful of times. J is TRBJ2-5 and V is TRBV20-1; no reliable D call. V was trimmed by 4 bases and J by 5 bases, leaving 8 bases between them. The CDR3 is 11 amino acids. CDR1 and CDR2 from the germline V gene are DFQATT and SNEGSKA (reference sequence). CDR3 nucleotides: TGCAGTGCTAACCTCTGGGAGACCCAGTACTTC. Its translation is CSANLWETQYF.

The V and J genes are TRBV7-6 and TRBJ2-5; 9 nucleotides align to TRBD2. The germline gives CDR1 SGHVS, CDR2 FNYEAQ. The CDR3 contains 18 residues. V shed 2 bases and J 5 bases; nucleotides not matched to a gene: 15. As DNA, the CDR3 is TGTGCCAGCAGCTTAACTCCTTTTCGTCAGCGGGGGGTGGAGACCCAGTACTTC. Amino acids: CASSLTPFRQRGVETQYF.

The rearrangement uses TRBV25-1 and TRBJ2-7, with TRBD1 matching 8 bases. CDR1 MGHDK and CDR2 SYGVNS come from the germline V gene. This CDR3 spans 13 amino acids. Losses at the gene ends were 8 bases for V and 5 bases for J; bases not matched to a gene: 8. DNA for the CDR3: TGTGCCAGCGCTACCGGGACAGGTAACGAGCAGTACTTC. It yields the protein CASATGTGNEQYF.

Here the CDR3 DNA reads TGTGCCTGTCTAAACAGGGGGTCGGGCACTGAAGCTTTCTTT. Encoded protein: CACLNRGSGTEAFF. The chain recombines TRBV30 with TRBJ1-1; TRBD1 agrees at 8 bases. Germline CDR1 GTSNPN, CDR2 SVGIG (reference sequence). Trimming cost V 6 bases and J 4 bases; bases outside gene matches: 10. The CDR3 is 14 residues long.

The rearrangement joins TRBV5-1 to TRBJ1-4; D is perhaps TRBD1 (5 bases). Germline V CDR1 and CDR2: SGHRS, YFSETQ. Trimming shortened V by 4 bases and J by 5 bases, and 21 bases separated the two germline ends. The CDR3 has 17 residues. CDR3 region: CASSPVETGTLNEKLFF. The DNA for the CDR3 is TGCGCCAGCAGCCCGGTAGAGACCGGGACCCTAAATGAAAAACTGTTTTTT.

The chain employs TRBV30 and TRBJ2-3; 8 bases map to TRBD2. Germline trimming cut 3 bases from V and 5 bases from J; bases unmatched to any gene: 7. The CDR3 has 14 residues. Germline loops: CDR1 GTSNPN, CDR2 SVGIG (reference sequence). The CDR3 loop reads CAWSRGGGGDTQYF. In DNA form, the CDR3 reads TGTGCCTGGAGCCGGGGGGGCGGTGGAGATACGCAGTATTTT.